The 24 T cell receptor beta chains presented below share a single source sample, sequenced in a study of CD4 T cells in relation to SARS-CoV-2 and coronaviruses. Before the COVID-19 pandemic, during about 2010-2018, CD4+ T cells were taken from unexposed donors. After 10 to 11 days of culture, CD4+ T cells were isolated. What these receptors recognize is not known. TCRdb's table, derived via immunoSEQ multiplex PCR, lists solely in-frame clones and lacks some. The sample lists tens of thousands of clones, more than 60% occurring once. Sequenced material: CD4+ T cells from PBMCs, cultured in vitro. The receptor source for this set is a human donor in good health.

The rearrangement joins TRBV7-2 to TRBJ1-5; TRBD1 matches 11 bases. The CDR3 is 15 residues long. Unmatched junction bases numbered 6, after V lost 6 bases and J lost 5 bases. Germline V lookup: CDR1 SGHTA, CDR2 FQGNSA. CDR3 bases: TGTGCCAGCAGTACCGGACAGGGGGCTTATCAGCCCCAGCATTTT. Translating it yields CASSTGQGAYQPQHF.

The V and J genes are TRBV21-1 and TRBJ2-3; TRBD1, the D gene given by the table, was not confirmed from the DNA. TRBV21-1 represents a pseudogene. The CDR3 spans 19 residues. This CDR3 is CASSKALTGQGDFTDTQYF. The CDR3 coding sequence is TGTGCCAGCAGCAAAGCGCTGACGGGACAGGGGGACTTCACAGATACGCAGTATTTT.

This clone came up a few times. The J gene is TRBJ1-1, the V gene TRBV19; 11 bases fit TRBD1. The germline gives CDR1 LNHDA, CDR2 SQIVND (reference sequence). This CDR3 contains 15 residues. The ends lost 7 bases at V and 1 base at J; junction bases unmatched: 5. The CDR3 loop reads CASTAGTGGNTEAFF. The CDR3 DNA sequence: TGTGCCAGTACGGCTGGGACAGGGGGGAACACTGAAGCTTTCTTT.

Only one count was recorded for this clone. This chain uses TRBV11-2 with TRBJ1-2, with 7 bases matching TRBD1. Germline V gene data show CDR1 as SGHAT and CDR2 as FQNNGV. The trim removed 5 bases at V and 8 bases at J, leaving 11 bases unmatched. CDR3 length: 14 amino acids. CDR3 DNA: TGTGCCAGCAGCCCCCAGGCAGGGGGTTTAGGCTACACCTTC. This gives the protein CASSPQAGGLGYTF.

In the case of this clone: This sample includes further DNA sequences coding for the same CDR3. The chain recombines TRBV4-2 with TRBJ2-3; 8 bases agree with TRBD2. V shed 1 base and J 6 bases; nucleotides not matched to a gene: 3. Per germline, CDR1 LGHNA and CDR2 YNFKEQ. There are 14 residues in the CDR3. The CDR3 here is CASSQAGGGDTQYF. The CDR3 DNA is TGTGCCAGCAGCCAAGCGGGAGGGGGGGATACGCAGTATTTT.

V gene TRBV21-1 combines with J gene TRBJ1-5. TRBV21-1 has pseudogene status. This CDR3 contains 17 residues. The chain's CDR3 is CASSKVEAEDSNQPQHF. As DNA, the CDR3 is TGTGCCAGCAGCAAAGTCGAGGCTGAGGATAGCAATCAGCCCCAGCATTTT.

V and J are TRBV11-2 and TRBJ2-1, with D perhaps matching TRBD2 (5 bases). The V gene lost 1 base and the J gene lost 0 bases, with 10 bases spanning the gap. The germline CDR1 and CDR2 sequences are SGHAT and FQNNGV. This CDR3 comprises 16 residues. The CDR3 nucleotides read TGTGCCAGCAGCTTAGGCCTAGCCCCCTCCTACAATGAGCAGTTCTTC. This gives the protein CASSLGLAPSYNEQFF.

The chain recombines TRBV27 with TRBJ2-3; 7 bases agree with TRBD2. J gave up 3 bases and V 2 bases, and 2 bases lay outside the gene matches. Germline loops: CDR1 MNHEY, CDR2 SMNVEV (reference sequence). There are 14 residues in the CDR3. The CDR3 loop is CASSLRGVTDTQYF. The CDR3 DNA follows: TGTGCCAGCAGTTTACGGGGGGTTACAGATACGCAGTATTTT.

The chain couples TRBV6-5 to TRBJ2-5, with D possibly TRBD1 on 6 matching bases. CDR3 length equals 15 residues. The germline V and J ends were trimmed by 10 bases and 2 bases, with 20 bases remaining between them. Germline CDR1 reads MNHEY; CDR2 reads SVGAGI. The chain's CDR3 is CAIAVTGSAQETQYF. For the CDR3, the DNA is TGTGCCATCGCGGTTACAGGGAGTGCTCAAGAGACCCAGTACTTC.

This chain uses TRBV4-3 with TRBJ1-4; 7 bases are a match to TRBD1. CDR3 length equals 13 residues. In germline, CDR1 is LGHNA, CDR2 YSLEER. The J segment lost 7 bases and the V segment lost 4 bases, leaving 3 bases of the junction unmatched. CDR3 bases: TGCGCCAGCAGCCGTGACAGGGCTGAAAAACTGTTTTTT. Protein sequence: CASSRDRAEKLFF.

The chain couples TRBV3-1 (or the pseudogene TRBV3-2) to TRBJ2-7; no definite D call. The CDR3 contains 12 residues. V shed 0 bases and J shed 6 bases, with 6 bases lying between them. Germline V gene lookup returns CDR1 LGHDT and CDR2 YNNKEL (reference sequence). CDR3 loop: CASSQDQAEQYF. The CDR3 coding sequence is TGTGCCAGCAGCCAAGATCAAGCCGAGCAGTACTTC.

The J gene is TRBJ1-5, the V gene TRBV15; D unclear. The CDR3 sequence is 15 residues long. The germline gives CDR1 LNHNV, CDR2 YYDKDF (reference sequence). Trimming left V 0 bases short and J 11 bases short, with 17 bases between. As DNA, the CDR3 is TGTGCCACCAGCAGAGATCGGCGGTTCAATGGAGCCCAGCATTTT. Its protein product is CATSRDRRFNGAQHF.

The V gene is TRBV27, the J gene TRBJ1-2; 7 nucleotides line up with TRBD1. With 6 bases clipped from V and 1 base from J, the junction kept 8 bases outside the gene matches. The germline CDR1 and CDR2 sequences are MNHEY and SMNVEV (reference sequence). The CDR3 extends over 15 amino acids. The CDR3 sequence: CASRSTGLGNYGYTF. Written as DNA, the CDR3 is TGTGCCAGCAGGTCGACAGGGTTGGGTAACTATGGCTACACCTTC.

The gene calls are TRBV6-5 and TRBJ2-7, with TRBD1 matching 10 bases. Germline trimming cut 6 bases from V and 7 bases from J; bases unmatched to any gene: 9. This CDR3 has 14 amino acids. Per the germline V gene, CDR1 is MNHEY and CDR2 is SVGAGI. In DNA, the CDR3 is TGTGCCAGCAGCGTTGGCGGACAGGGGGAAGAGCAGTACTTC. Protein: CASSVGGQGEEQYF.

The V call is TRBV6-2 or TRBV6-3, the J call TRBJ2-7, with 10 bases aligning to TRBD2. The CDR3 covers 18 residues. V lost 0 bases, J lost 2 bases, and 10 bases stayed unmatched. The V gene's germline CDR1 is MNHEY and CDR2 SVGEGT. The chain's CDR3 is CASSYSRLAGVIAYEQYF. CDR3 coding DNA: TGTGCCAGCAGTTACTCGAGGCTAGCGGGAGTAATTGCCTACGAGCAGTACTTC.

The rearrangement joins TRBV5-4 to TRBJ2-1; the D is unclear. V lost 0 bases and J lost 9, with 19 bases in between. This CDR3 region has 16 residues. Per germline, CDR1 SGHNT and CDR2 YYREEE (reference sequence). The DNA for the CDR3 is TGTGCCAGCAGCTTGGCCGGCGAATGGGCGTCGGGTGAGCAGTTCTTC. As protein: CASSLAGEWASGEQFF.

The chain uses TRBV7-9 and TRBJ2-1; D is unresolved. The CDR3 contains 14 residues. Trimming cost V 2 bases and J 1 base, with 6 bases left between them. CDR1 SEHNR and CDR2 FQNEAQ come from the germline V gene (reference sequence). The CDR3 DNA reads TGTGCCAGCAGCTTAACGGTTTCCTACAATGAGCAGTTCTTC. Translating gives CASSLTVSYNEQFF.

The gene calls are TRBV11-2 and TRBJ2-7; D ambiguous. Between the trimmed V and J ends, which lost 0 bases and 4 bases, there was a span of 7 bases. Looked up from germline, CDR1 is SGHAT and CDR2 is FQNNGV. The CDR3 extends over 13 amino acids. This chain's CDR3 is CASSLDREYEQYF. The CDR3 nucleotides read TGTGCCAGCAGCTTAGATAGGGAATACGAGCAGTACTTC.

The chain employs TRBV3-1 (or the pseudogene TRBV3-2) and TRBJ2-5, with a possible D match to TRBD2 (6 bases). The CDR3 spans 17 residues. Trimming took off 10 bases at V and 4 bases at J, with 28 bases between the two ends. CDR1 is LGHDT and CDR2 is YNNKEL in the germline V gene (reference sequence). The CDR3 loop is CAIPKGSAEGVPETQYF. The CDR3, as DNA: TGTGCCATCCCAAAGGGGTCGGCGGAGGGCGTCCCAGAGACCCAGTACTTC.

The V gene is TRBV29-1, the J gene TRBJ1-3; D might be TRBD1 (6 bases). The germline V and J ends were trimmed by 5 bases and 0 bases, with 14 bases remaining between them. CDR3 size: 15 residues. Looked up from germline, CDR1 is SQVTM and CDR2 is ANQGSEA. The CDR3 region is CSVPLQGSSGNTIYF. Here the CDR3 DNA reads TGCAGCGTTCCGCTCCAGGGGAGCTCTGGAAACACCATATATTTT.

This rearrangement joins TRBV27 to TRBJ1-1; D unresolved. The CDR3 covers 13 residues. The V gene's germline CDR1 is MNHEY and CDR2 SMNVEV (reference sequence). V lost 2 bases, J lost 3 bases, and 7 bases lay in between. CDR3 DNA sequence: TGTGCCAGCAGTTTAGAGTCGCACACTGAAGCTTTCTTT. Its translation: CASSLESHTEAFF.

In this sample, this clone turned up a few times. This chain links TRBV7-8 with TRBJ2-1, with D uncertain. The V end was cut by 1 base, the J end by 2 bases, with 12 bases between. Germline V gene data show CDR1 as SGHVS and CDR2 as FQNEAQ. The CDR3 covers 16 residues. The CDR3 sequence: CASSLGTGLPYNEQFF. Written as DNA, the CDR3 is TGTGCCAGCAGCTTAGGAACGGGCCTTCCCTACAATGAGCAGTTCTTC. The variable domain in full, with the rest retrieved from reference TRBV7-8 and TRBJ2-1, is GAGVSQSPRYKVAKRGQDVALRCDPISGHVSLFWYQQALGQGPEFLTYFQNEAQLDKSGLPSDRFFAERPEGSVSTLKIQRTQQEDSAVYLCASSLGTGLPYNEQFFGPGTRLTVL.

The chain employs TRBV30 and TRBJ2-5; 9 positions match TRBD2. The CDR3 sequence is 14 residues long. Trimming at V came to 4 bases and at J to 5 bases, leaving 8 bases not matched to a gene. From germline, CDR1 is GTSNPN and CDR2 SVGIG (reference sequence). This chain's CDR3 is CAWNLAGGFETQYF. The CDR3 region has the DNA TGTGCCTGGAATTTGGCGGGAGGGTTCGAGACCCAGTACTTC.

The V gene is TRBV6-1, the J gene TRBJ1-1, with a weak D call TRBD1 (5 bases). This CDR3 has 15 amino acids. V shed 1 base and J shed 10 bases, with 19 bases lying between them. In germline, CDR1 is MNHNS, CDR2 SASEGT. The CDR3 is CASSEDGGVPMGAFF. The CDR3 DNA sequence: TGTGCCAGCAGTGAAGACGGAGGGGTCCCAATGGGAGCTTTCTTT.